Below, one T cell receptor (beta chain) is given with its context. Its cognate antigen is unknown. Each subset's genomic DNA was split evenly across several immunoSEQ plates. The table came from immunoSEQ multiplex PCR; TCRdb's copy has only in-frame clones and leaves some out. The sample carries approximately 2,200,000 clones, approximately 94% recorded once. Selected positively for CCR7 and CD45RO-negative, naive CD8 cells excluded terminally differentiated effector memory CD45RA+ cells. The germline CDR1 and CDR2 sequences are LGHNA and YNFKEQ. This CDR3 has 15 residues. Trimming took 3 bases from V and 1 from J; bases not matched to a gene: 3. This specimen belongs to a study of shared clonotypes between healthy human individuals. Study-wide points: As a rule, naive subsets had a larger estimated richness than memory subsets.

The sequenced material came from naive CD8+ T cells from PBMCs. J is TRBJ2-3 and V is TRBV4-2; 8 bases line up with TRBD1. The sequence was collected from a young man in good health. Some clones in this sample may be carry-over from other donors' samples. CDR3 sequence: CASSQKDRGTDTQYF. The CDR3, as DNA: TGTGCCAGCAGCCAGAAGGACAGGGGCACAGATACGCAGTATTTT.